What follows is one T cell receptor beta chain and its context. The source of the sample is a study of control samples from healthy donors and cancer patients. Using immunoSEQ multiplex PCR, the repertoire was profiled, and TCRdb retains in-frame clones only, with some absent. This table holds about 77,000 clones, over 80% found once. The sample was blood. The source of this sequence is a woman between 55 and 75 years old in good health.

Written as DNA, the CDR3 is TGCGCCAGCAGCCAAGAGTCGACCGAGAACAATGAGCAGTTCTTC. This encodes CASSQESTENNEQFF. The V gene is TRBV4-1, the J gene TRBJ2-1, with D unclear. The CDR3 is 15 amino acids. With 0 bases removed from V and 5 bases from J, the gap between germline ends came to 11 bases. The germline V gene encodes CDR1 MGHRA and CDR2 YSYEKL.